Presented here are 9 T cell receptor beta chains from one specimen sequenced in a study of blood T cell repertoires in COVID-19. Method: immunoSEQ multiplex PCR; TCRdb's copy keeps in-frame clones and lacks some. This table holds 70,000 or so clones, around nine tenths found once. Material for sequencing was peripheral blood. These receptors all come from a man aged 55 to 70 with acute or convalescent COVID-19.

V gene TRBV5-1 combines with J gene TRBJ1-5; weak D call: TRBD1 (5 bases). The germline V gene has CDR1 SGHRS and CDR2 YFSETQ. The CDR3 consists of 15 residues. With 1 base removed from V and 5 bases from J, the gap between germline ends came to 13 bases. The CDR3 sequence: CASSLTGEPDQPQHF. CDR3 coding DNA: TGCGCCAGCAGCTTGACGGGGGAACCCGATCAGCCCCAGCATTTT.

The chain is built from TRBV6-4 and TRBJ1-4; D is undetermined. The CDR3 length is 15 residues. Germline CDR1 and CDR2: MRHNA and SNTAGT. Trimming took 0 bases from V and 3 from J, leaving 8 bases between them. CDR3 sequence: CASSDSAVSNEKLFF. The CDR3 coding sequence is TGTGCCAGCAGTGACTCGGCGGTTTCTAATGAAAAACTGTTTTTT.

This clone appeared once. The CDR3 coding sequence is TGTGCCAGCAGCCTACGGGACAGGGGATCCGAGCAGTACTTC. Residues: CASSLRDRGSEQYF. J is TRBJ2-7 and V is TRBV9, with 10 positions matching TRBD1. With 4 bases clipped from V and 6 bases from J, the junction kept 7 bases outside the gene matches. CDR1 and CDR2 (germline): SGDLS, YYNGEE. The CDR3 contains 14 residues. The full variable domain, completed using reference TRBV9 and TRBJ2-7, is DSGVTQTPKHLITATGQRVTLRCSPRSGDLSVYWYQQSLDQGLQFLIQYYNGEERAKGNILERFSAQQFPDLHSELNLSSLELGDSALYFCASSLRDRGSEQYFGPGTRLTVT.

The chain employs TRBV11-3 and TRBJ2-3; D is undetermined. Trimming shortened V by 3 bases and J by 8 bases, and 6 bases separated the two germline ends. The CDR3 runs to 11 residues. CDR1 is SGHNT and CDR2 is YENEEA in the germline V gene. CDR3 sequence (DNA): TGTGCCAGCAGCTTCAGAAGTACGCAGTATTTT. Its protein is CASSFRSTQYF.

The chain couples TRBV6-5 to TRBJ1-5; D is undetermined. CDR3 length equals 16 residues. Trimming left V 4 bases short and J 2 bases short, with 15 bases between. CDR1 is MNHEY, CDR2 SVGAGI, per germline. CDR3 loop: CASSSQTEPGNQPQHF. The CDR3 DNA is TGTGCCAGCAGTTCTCAGACTGAGCCGGGCAATCAGCCCCAGCATTTT.

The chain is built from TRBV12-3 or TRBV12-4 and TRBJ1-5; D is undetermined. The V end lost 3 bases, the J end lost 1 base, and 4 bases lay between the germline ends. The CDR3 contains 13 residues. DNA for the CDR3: TGTGCCAGCAGTTTCTACAGCAATCAGCCCCAGCATTTT. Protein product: CASSFYSNQPQHF.

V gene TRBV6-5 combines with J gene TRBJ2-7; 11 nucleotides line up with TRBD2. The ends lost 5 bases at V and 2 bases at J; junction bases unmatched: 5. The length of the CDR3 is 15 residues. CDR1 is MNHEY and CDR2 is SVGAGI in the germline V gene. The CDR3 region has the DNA TGTGCCAGCAGTCCCCGACTAGCGGGGACCTACGAGCAGTACTTC. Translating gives CASSPRLAGTYEQYF.

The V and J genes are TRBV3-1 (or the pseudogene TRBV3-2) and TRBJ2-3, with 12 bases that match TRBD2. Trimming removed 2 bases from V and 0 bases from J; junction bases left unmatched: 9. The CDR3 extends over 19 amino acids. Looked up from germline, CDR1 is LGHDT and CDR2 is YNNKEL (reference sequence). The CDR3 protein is CASSQPLGLAGGSTDTQYF. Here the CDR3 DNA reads TGTGCCAGCAGCCAACCCCTGGGGCTAGCGGGGGGGAGCACAGATACGCAGTATTTT.

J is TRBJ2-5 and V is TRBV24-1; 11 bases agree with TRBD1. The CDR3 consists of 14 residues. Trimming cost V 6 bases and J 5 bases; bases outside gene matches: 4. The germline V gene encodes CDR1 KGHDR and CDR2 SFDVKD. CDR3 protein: CATSRTGGIETQYF. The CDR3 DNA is TGTGCCACCAGTCGGACAGGGGGCATTGAGACCCAGTACTTC.